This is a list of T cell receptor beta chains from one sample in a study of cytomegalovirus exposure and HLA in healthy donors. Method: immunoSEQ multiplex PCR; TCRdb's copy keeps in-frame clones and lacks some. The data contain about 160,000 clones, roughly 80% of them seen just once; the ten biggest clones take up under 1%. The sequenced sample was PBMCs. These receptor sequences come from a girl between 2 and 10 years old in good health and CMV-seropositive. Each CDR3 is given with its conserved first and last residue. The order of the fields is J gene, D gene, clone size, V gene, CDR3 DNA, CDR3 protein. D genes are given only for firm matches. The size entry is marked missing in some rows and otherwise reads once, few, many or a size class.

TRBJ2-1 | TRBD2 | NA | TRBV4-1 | TGCGCCAGCAGCCAAGGCTTAAGGACTAGGAGGGGCAATGAGCAGTTCTTC | CASSQGLRTRRGNEQFF
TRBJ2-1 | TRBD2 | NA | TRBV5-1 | TGCGCCAGCAGCTTGGGCGGGAGCTATGAGCAGTTCTTC | CASSLGGSYEQFF
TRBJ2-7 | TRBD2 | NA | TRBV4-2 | TGTGCCAGCGGCTCACCGGGACTAGCCCACGAGCAGTACTTC | CASGSPGLAHEQYF
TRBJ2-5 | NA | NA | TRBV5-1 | TGCGCCAGCAGCCTCCCCACAGGCCAGTTGAAGAGAACCCAGTACTTC | CASSLPTGQLKRTQYF
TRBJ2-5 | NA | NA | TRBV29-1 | TGCAGCGTTGAAAAGACTCGACGGTCCATTCGGGAGACCCAGTACTTC | CSVEKTRRSIRETQYF
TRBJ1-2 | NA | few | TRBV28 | TGTGCCAGCAGTCGAGTCAGGGCGAACTATGGCTACACCTTC | CASSRVRANYGYTF
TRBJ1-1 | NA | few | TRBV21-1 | TGTGCCAGCAGTGACAGGGAGAACACTGAAGCTTTCTTT | CASSDRENTEAFF
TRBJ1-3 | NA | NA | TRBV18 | TGTGCCAGCTCACCAGCTACCGGCTCTGGAAACACCATATATTTT | CASSPATGSGNTIYF
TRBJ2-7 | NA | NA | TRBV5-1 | TGCGCCAGCAGTGATAGGGACGGGGGGCGCGAGCAGTACTTC | CASSDRDGGREQYF
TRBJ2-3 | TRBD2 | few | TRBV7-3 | TGTGCCAGCAGCTTAACGGCGGGAGTGTTTGATACGCAGTATTTT | CASSLTAGVFDTQYF
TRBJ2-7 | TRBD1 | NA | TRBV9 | TGTGCCAGCAGCCCCTTGGGGACAGGGATGAGCGAGCAGTACTTC | CASSPLGTGMSEQYF
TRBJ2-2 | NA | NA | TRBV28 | TGTGCCAGCAGTTTAGCCACTCTAAACACCGGGGAGCTGTTTTTT | CASSLATLNTGELFF
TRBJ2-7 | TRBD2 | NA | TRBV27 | TGTGCCAGCAGCGGGACTAGCGGGAGTGAACTGCTCTACGAGCAGTACTTC | CASSGTSGSELLYEQYF
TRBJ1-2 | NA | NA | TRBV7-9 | TGTGCCAGCAGCTTAGCGCCCCCCACGGGTCCCAACTATGGCTACACCTTC | CASSLAPPTGPNYGYTF
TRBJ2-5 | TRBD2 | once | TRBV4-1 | TGCGCCAGCAGCCAACGACCCGGGACTAGCGGACGGGGTCAAGAGACCCAGTACTTC | CASSQRPGTSGRGQETQYF
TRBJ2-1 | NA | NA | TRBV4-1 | TGCGCCAGCAGCATCGGCTACAATGAGCAGTTCTTC | CASSIGYNEQFF